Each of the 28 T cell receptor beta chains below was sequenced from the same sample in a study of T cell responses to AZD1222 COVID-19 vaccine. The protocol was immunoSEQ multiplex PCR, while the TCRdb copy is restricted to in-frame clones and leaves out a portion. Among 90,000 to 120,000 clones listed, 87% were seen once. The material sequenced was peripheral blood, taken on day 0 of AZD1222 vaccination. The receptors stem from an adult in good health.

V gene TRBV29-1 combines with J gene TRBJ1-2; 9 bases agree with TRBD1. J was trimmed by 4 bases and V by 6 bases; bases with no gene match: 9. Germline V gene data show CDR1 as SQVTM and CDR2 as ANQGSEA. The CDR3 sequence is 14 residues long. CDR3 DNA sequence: TGCAGCGTAGCCACAGGGGGCGCAGGCTATGGCTACACCTTC. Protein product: CSVATGGAGYGYTF.

CDR3 sequence reads: CASSLAGGRHNEQFF. CDR3 sequence (DNA): TGTGCCAGCAGCTTAGCCGGGGGCCGTCACAATGAGCAGTTCTTC. The chain combines TRBV7-2 with TRBJ2-1, with D possibly being TRBD1 or TRBD2 (6 bases each). Per germline, CDR1 SGHTA and CDR2 FQGNSA. CDR3 size: 15 residues. The germline V and J ends were trimmed by 0 bases and 5 bases, with 11 bases remaining between them.

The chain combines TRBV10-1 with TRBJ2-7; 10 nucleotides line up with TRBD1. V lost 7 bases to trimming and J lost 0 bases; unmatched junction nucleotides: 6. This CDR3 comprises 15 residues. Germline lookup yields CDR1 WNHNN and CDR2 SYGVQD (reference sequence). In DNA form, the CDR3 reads TGCGCCAGCACCCGGACAGGGGGTCTCTCCTACGAGCAGTACTTC. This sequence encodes CASTRTGGLSYEQYF.

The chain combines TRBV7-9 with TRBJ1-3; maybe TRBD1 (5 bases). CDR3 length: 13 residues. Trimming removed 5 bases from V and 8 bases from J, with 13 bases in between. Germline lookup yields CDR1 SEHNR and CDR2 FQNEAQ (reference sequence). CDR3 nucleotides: TGTGCCAGCAGCCATGCTGAGGGGTACACCATATATTTT. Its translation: CASSHAEGYTIYF. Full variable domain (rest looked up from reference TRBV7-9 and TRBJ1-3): DTGVSQNPRHKITKRGQNVTFRCDPISEHNRLYWYRQTLGQGPEFLTYFQNEAQLEKSRLLSDRFSAERPKGSFSTLEIQRTEQGDSAMYLCASSHAEGYTIYFGEGSWLTVV.

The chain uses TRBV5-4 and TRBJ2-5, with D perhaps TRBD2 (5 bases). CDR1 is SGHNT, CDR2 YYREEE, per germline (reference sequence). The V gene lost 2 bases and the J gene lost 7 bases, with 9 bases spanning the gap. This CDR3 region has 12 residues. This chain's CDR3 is CASSLLVGTQYF. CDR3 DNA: TGTGCCAGCAGCTTACTAGTTGGGACCCAGTACTTC. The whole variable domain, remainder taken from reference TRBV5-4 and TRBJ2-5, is ETGVTQSPTHLIKTRGQQVTLRCSSQSGHNTVSWYQQALGQGPQFIFQYYREEENGRGNFPPRFSGLQFPNYSSELNVNALELDDSALYLCASSLLVGTQYFGPGTRLLVL.

DNA for the CDR3: TGTGCCAGCAGCTTAGCGGGGACTAGCGACGAGCAGTTCTTC. Its protein product is CASSLAGTSDEQFF. The V call is TRBV7-2, the J call TRBJ2-1, with TRBD2 matching 10 bases. CDR1 is SGHTA, CDR2 FQGNSA, per germline. The CDR3 contains 14 residues. Losses at the gene ends were 0 bases for V and 10 bases for J; bases not matched to a gene: 3.

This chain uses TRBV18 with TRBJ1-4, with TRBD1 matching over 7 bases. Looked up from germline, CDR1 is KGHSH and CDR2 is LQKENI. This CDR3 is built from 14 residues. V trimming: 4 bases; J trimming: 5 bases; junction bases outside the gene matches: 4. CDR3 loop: CASSQSQGNEKLFF. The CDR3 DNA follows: TGTGCCAGCTCACAATCACAGGGGAATGAAAAACTGTTTTTT.

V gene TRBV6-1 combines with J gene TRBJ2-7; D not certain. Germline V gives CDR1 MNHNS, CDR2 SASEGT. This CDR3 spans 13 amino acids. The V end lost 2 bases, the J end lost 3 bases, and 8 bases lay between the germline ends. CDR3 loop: CASSENHGYEQYF. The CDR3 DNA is TGTGCCAGCAGTGAAAACCACGGCTACGAGCAGTACTTC.

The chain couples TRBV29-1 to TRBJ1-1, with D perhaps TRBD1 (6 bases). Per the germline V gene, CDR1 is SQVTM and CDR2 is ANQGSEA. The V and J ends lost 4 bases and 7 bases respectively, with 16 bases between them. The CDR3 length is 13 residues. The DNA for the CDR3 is TGCAGCGTTGTTATGGGGGCGCTGAGTGAAGCTTTCTTT. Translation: CSVVMGALSEAFF. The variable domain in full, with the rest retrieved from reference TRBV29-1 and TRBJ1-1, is SAVISQKPSRDICQRGTSLTIQCQVDSQVTMMFWYRQQPGQSLTLIATANQGSEATYESGFVIDKFPISRPNLTFSTLTVSNMSPEDSSIYLCSVVMGALSEAFFGQGTRLTVV.

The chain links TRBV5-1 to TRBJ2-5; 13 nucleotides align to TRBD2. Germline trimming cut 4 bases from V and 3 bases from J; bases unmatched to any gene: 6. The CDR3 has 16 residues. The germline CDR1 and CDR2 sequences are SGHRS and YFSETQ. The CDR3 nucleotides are TGCGCCAGCAGCCCCGGACTAGCGGGGGTCAAAGAGACCCAGTACTTC. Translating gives CASSPGLAGVKETQYF.

CDR3 coding DNA: TGTGCCAGCAGCGAGGCTAGCGGGAGGACCCAAGAGCAGTTCTTC. Its protein is CASSEASGRTQEQFF. The rearrangement joins TRBV7-3 to TRBJ2-1; 11 bases fit TRBD2. The CDR3 sequence is 15 residues long. The J segment lost 10 bases and the V segment lost 5 bases, leaving 10 bases of the junction unmatched. Germline V gene sequence: CDR1 SGHTA, CDR2 FQGTGA.

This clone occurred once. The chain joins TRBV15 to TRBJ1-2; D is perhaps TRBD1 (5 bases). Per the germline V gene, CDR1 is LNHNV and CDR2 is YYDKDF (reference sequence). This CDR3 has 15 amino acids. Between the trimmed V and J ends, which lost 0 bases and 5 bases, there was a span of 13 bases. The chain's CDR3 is CATSREGGIGYGYTF. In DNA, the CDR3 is TGTGCCACCAGCAGAGAGGGGGGGATAGGGTATGGCTACACCTTC. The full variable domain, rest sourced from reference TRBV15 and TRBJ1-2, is DAMVIQNPRYQVTQFGKPVTLSCSQTLNHNVMYWYQQKSSQAPKLLFHYYDKDFNNEADTPDNFQSRRPNTSFCFLDIRSPGLGDTAMYLCATSREGGIGYGYTFGSGTRLTVV.

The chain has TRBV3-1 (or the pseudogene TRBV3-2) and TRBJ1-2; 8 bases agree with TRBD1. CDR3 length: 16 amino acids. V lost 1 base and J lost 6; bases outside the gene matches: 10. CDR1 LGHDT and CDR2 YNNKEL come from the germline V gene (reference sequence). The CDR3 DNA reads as TGTGCCAGCAGCCAAGTACAGGGACAGGTAGAGGATGGCTACACCTTC. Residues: CASSQVQGQVEDGYTF.

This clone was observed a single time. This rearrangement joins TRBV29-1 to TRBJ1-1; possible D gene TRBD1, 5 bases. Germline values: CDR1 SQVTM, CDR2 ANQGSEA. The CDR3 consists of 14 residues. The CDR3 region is CSVLTGHGRAEAFF. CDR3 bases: TGCTCCGTCCTTACAGGACACGGGAGGGCTGAAGCTTTCTTT.

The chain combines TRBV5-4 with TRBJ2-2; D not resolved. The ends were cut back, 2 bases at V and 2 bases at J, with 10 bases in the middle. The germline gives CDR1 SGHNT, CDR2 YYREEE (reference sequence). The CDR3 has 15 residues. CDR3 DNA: TGTGCCAGCAGCTTCAACCCGGTAAACACCGGGGAGCTGTTTTTT. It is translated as CASSFNPVNTGELFF.

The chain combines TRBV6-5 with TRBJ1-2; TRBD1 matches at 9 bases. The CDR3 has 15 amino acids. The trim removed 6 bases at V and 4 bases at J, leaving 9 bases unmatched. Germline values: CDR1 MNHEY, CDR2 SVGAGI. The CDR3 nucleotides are TGTGCCAGCAGCCTAAGGACAGGGGTCTCCTATGGCTACACCTTC. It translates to CASSLRTGVSYGYTF.

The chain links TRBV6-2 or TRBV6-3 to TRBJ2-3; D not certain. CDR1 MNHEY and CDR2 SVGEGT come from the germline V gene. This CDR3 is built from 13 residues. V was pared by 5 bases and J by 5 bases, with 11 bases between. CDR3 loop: CASSHIALDTQYF. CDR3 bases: TGTGCCAGCAGTCACATAGCTCTAGATACGCAGTATTTT.

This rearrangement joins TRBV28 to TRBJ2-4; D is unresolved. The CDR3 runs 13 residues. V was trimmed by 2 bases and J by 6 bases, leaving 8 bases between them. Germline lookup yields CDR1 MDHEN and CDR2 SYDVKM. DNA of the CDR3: TGTGCCAGCAGTTTAGAAGGGCGAAACATTCAGTACTTC. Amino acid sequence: CASSLEGRNIQYF. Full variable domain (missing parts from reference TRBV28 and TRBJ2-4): DVKVTQSSRYLVKRTGEKVFLECVQDMDHENMFWYRQDPGLGLRLIYFSYDVKMKEKGDIPEGYSVSREKKERFSLILESASTNQTSMYLCASSLEGRNIQYFGAGTRLSVL.

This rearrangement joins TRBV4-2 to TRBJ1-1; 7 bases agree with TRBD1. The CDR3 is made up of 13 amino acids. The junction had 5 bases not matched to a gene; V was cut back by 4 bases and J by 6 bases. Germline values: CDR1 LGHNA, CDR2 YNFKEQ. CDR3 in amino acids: CASSRGQTPEAFF. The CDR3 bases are TGTGCCAGCAGCCGGGGACAGACCCCTGAAGCTTTCTTT.

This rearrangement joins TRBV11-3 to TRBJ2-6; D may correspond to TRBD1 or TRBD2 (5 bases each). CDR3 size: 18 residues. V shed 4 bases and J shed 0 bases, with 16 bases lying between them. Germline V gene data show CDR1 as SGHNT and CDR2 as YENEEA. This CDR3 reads CASSSSPGPNSGANVLTF. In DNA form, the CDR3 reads TGTGCCAGCAGCTCCTCTCCGGGACCGAACTCTGGGGCCAACGTCCTGACTTTC.

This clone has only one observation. The DNA of the CDR3 is TGTGCCAGCAGCGTAGCAGGGTCCACTGAAGCTTTCTTT. Translation: CASSVAGSTEAFF. The rearrangement links TRBV9 to TRBJ1-1; a weak D match, TRBD1 (5 bases). Germline V gene lookup returns CDR1 SGDLS and CDR2 YYNGEE. This CDR3 is 13 amino acids long. The V gene lost 0 bases and the J gene lost 4 bases, with 7 bases spanning the gap.

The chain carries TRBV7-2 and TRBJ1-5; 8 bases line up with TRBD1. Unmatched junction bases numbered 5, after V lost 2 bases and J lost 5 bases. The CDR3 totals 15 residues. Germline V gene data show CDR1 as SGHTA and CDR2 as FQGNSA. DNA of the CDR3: TGTGCCAGCAGCTTATCCGGGACAGGCTATCAGCCCCAGCATTTT. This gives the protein CASSLSGTGYQPQHF.

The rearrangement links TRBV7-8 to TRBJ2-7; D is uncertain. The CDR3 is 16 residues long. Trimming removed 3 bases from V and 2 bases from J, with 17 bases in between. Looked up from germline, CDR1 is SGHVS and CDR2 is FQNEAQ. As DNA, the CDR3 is TGTGCCAGCAGCTTTTTCCCTCTGAAAAACACCTACGAGCAGTACTTC. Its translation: CASSFFPLKNTYEQYF.

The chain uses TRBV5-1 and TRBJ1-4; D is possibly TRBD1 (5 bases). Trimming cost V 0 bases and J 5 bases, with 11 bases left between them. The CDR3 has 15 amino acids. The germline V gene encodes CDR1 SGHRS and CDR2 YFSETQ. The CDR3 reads CASSLEGDLNEKLFF. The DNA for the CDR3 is TGCGCCAGCAGCTTGGAAGGGGATCTCAATGAAAAACTGTTTTTT.

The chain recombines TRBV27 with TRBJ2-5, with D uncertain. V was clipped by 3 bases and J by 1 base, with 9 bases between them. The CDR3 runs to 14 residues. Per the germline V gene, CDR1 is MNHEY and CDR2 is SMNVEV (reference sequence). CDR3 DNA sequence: TGTGCCAGCAGTTTGTGGTGGGGCCAAGAGACCCAGTACTTC. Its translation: CASSLWWGQETQYF.

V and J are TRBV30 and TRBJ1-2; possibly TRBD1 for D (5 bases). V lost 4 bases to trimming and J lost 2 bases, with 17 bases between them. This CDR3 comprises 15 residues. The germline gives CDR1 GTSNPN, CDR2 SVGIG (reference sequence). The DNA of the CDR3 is TGTGCCTGGACCTGGGGATGGGGGAACAACTATGGCTACACCTTC. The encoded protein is CAWTWGWGNNYGYTF. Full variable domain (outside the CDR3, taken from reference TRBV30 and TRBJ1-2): SQTIHQWPATLVQPVGSPLSLECTVEGTSNPNLYWYRQAAGRGLQLLFYSVGIGQISSEVPQNLSASRPQDRQFILSSKKLLLSDSGFYLCAWTWGWGNNYGYTFGSGTRLTVV.

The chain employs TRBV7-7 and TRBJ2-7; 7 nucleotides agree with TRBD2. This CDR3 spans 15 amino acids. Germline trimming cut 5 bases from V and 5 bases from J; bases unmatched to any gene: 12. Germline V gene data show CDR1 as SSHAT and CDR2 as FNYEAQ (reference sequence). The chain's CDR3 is CASSTQAGPLHEQYF. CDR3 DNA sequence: TGTGCCAGCAGCACCCAAGCGGGGCCCTTGCACGAGCAGTACTTC.

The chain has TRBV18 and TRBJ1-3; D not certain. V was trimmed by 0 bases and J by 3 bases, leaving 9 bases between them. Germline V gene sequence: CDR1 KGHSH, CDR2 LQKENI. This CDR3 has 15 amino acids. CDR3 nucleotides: TGTGCCAGCTCACCACCGGTAGTGGTTGGAAACACCATATATTTT. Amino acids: CASSPPVVVGNTIYF.